Listed below are T cell receptor beta chains from one sample, sequenced in a study of neurological immune-mediated disorders. From the 5' RACE reads, TCRdb called clonotypes with MiXCR, one entry per CDR3 protein. The sample lists about 65,000 distinct CDR3 sequences, around 4% seen once, with around 2.7% in the top ten. The source material was PBMCs. The receptors were sampled from a man over 45 with multiple sclerosis. The CDR3 runs from the conserved cysteine through the conserved F or W. D genes are given only for firm matches. Some rows mark clone size as missing; the rest say once, few, many or name a class of expanded clone.

J | D | V | length | size | DNA | CDR3
TRBJ2-5 | TRBD1 | TRBV20-1 | 15 | . | TGCAGTGCTAGCCCAAAAAGGGGGCGCTTGGAGACCCAGTACTTC | CSASPKRGRLETQYF
TRBJ1-5 | TRBD1 | TRBV12-3/TRBV12-4 | 14 | many | TGTGCCAGCAGGACAGGGAACGGCAATCAGCCCCAGCATTTT | CASRTGNGNQPQHF
TRBJ2-2 | . | TRBV21-1 | 16 | many | TGTGCCAGCAGCACGGGACAGGGGGCTGGGTCCGGGGAGCTGTTTTTT | CASSTGQGAGSGELFF
TRBJ2-1 | . | TRBV5-1 | 14 | many | TGCGCCAGCAGCTTGTCGTCAGGGGTCAGTGAGCAGTTCTTC | CASSLSSGVSEQFF
TRBJ2-7 | TRBD2 | TRBV29-1 | 14 | many | TGCAGCGTCGGAAGGACTAGCGGAGGAGGGGAGCAGTACTTC | CSVGRTSGGGEQYF
TRBJ2-3 | . | TRBV11-2 | 17 | many | TGTGCCAGCAGCTTAAGGCCTAGCATCGCTAGCACAGATACGCAGTATTTT | CASSLRPSIASTDTQYF
TRBJ2-1 | . | TRBV12-3/TRBV12-4 | 12 | many | TGTGCCAGCAGCCGCCTCGGCAATGAGCAGTTCTTC | CASSRLGNEQFF
TRBJ2-2 | TRBD1 | TRBV12-3/TRBV12-4 | 14 | many | TGTGCCAGCAGTTTCAACAGGGGCACCGGGGAGCTGTTTTTT | CASSFNRGTGELFF
TRBJ2-5 | . | TRBV20-1 | 14 | . | TGCAGTGCTAGGTGGCAGGGATTATTGGAGACCCAGTACTTC | CSARWQGLLETQYF
TRBJ1-2 | . | TRBV29-1 | 15 | many | TGCAGCGTTGAAGGTCAGACAGGCCAATACTATGGCTACACCTTC | CSVEGQTGQYYGYTF
TRBJ2-3 | . | TRBV9 | 12 | . | TGTGCCAGCAGCGTTAGCACAGATACGCAGTATTTT | CASSVSTDTQYF
TRBJ2-2 | TRBD2 | TRBV6-5 | 16 | many | TGTGCCAGCCGGGGAGGGCGGGTAGCGAACACCGGGGAGCTGTTTTTT | CASRGGRVANTGELFF
TRBJ1-1 | . | TRBV24-1 | 16 | many | TGTGCCACCAGTGCCCTCCGGGGTAGGAAGAACACTGAAGCTTTCTTT | CATSALRGRKNTEAFF
TRBJ1-2 | . | TRBV11-2 | 14 | many | TGTGCCAGCAGCTTAGCGACAGCGAACTATGGCTACACCTTC | CASSLATANYGYTF
TRBJ2-5 | TRBD1 | TRBV27 | 13 | many | TGTGCCAGCAGTTACAGGGGGACGGAGACCCAGTACTTC | CASSYRGTETQYF
TRBJ1-1 | TRBD1 | TRBV5-1 | 16 | many | TGCGCCAGCAGCTCCGGACAGGGGGCCGGAGACACTGAAGCTTTCTTT | CASSSGQGAGDTEAFF
TRBJ2-2 | TRBD1 | TRBV7-6 | 15 | . | TGTGCCAGCAGCGTTACAGGGGGAATCACCGGGGAGCTGTTTTTT | CASSVTGGITGELFF
TRBJ1-1 | . | TRBV5-1 | 16 | many | TGCGCCAGCAGCTTGGGGACACAGGGAGCAGGCACTGAAGCTTTCTTT | CASSLGTQGAGTEAFF
TRBJ1-6 | . | TRBV14 | 14 | many | TGTGCCAGCAGCCAAGATTTGGGTAATTCACCCCTCAACTTT | CASSQDLGNSPLNF
TRBJ2-1 | TRBD1 | TRBV7-2 | 15 | many | TGTGCCAGCAGCCGTCGACAGGGGATGAACAATGAGCAGTTCTTC | CASSRRQGMNNEQFF
TRBJ1-6 | . | TRBV7-8 | 15 | many | TGTGCCAGCAGCTTAGCCCAGCCTGTTAATTCACCCCTCAACTTT | CASSLAQPVNSPLNF
TRBJ1-1 | . | TRBV12-3/TRBV12-4 | 14 | many | TGTGCCAGCAGTTCTAGACAGATACGAACTGAAGCTTTCTTT | CASSSRQIRTEAFF
TRBJ1-1 | . | TRBV6-5 | 14 | many | TGTGCCAGCAGTTACCCTCAGGGCGTCACTGAAGCTTTCTTT | CASSYPQGVTEAFF
TRBJ2-3 | . | TRBV29-1 | 13 | many | TGCAGCGCCTCAGGACGATCCACAGATACGCAGTATTTT | CSASGRSTDTQYF
TRBJ1-5 | TRBD1 | TRBV5-1 | 15 | many | TGCGCCAGCAGCTTGACAGGGGGCTTCAATCAGCCCCAGCATTTT | CASSLTGGFNQPQHF
TRBJ1-2 | TRBD1 | TRBV20-1 | 14 | many | TGCAGTGCAACCGGACAGGGCGGCACCTATGGCTACACCTTC | CSATGQGGTYGYTF
TRBJ2-2 | . | TRBV7-9 | 13 | many | TGTGCCAGCAGCTTCGTGGAGACCGGGGAGCTGTTTTTT | CASSFVETGELFF
TRBJ1-2 | . | TRBV7-2 | 13 | few | TGTGCCAGCAGCTCGAATCAGGGTGGTGGCTACACCTTC | CASSSNQGGGYTF
TRBJ1-5 | . | TRBV20-1 | 14 | many | TGCAGTGCTAGAGATCCGGCCGACTATCAGCCCCAGCATTTT | CSARDPADYQPQHF